This T cell receptor beta chain was identified in a study of PD-1 blockade in classical Hodgkin lymphoma. Time point here: cycle 4 day 1 (C4D1), after less than 7 weeks of nivolumab. All the patients suffered relapse after autologous stem cell transplantation, and brentuximab vedotin exposure differed. Repertoires were generated with immunoSEQ multiplex PCR, while TCRdb's copy carries only in-frame clones and drops some. Altogether 40,000 to 55,000 clones are present, 80% being singletons, with the ten largest covering about a fifth. V lost 4 bases and J 6 bases, leaving 18 bases between the germline ends. The CDR3 runs to 15 residues. Germline V gene lookup returns CDR1 SNHLY and CDR2 FYNNEI.

This sample comprised peripheral blood mononuclear cells (PBMCs), obtained before the fourth cycle of nivolumab. V is TRBV2 and J is TRBJ1-2, with a weak D call TRBD1 (5 bases). This TCR was sampled from a human donor with classical Hodgkin lymphoma. The CDR3 reads CASSGGTLDRNGYTF. CDR3 bases: TGTGCCAGCAGTGGAGGAACACTCGACAGAAATGGCTACACCTTC.